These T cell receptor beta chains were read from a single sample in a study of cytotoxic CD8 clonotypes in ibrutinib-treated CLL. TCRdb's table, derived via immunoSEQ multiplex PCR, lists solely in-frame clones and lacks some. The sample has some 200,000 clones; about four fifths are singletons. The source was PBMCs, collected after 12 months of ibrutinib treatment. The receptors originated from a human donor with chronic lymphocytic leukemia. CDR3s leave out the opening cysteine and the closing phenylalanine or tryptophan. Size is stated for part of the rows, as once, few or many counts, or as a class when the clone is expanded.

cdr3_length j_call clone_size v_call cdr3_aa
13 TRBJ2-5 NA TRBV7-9 ASSLKANTQETQY
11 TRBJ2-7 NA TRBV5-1 ASSLPDSHEQY
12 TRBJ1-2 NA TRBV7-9 ASSLRGSVYGYT
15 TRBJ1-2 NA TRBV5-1 ASSLGLTGAWNYGYT
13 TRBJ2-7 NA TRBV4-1 ASSLGTGGAYEQY
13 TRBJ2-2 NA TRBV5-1 ASSEAVVGTGELF
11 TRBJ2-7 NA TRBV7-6 ASSLGIGGEQY
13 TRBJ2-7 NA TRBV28 ASSPMDLLLGEQY
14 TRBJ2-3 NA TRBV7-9 ASSWTSGRARDTQY
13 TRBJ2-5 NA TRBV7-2 ASSPDRGQGETQY
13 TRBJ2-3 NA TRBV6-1 ASSERRGSTDTQY
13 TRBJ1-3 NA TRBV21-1 ASSNRVGPGNTIY
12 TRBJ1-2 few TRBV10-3 ASIPGVPNYGYT
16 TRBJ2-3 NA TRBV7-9 ASSARRLAGGRTDTQY
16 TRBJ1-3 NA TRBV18 ASSPYVGPQASGNTIY
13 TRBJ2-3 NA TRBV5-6 ASTPNGLRTDTQY